This entry is about one T cell receptor beta chain. Its antigen is unknown. No base quality information exists; no much larger clone differs at one position. The immunoSEQ Assay, a bias-controlled multiplex PCR, was used to amplify TCRbeta CDR3 regions from genomic DNA. As for how the authors treated the data: The number of nucleated cells in each sample was estimated by amplification of reference gene primers within the assay. To quantify the absolute abundance of each unique TCRbeta CDR3 rearrangement, sequence reads were collapsed and filtered. For each sample, productive Simpson clonality was calculated by taking the square root of Simpson's diversity index across productive rearrangements. The immuneACCESS repertoire file appears here via TCRdb, limited to in-frame rearrangements. These files lack a portion of the clones; in checked studies, under half of the deficit traces to unresolved V genes, and the cause of the others is not known. That table gives V, J and clone size, and the DNA gave D and trimming. Here the sample has roughly 420,000 clones; approximately 88% occur a single time. The top ten hold around 0.91% of the sample.

This record belongs to a study of blood T cell repertoires in COVID-19 (dated by TCRdb to about 2020). General notes on the study: Samples covering the acute and convalescent phases of COVID-19 were provided by collaborators in the United States, Italy and Spain. Deeply sampled blood TCRbeta repertoires from subjects exposed to, actively infected with, or recovered from COVID-19 were included in the dataset. A de-identified subject ID, COVID-19 status, age in years and sex were almost always included in the sample metadata. HLA class I and class II types, where available, came from metadata supplied by the sample provider rather than from assay-based typing. Samples were obtained from the ongoing ImmuneRACE study (first 160 participants) and from about 1,300 subjects provided by 6 global collaborators. The repertoires were released in a freely available public database intended as a resource for research on the immune response to SARS-CoV-2. The material from the prospective study consisted of cDNA or gDNA derived from T cells, B-cell-depleted T cells, or PBMCs. The study at large found these results: The amount of clinical and demographic metadata varied by source and participant and was provided uncurated.

Participants in the prospective study were enrolled through a virtual design, were aged roughly 18 to 100 years, and lived in 24 United States geographic areas. Cohort assignment in the prospective study relied on participant-reported clinical history from a screening survey and a study questionnaire. Mobile phlebotomists in the prospective study collected whole blood, serum and a nasopharyngeal or oropharyngeal swab from every participant. Participants in the prospective study had the option to provide additional blood draws and questionnaires over a 2-month period. Before DNA extraction, prospective study blood samples were shipped either frozen or at room temperature. The TCR sequence derives from a young woman with acute COVID-19. Sample: PBMCs or T cells enriched from blood (not recorded which).

The CDR3 has the sequence CAWSARQVSGNTIYF. Read as DNA, the sequence is TGTGCCTGGAGTGCGAGACAGGTCTCTGGAAACACCATATATTTT. The chain couples TRBV30 to TRBJ1-3, and TRBD1 may be the D gene, going by 6 matching bases. V is cut by 1 base and J by 0 bases, and the space between the germline ends is 10 bases. From a lookup of the germline V gene (reference sequence), CDR1 and CDR2 are GTSNPN and SVGIG. Counted from cysteine to phenylalanine, this CDR3 has 15 amino acids. Only the CDR3 region is kept as DNA, spanning 45 bases read in frame from base 1.